This is a list of T cell receptor beta chains from one sample in a study of cytomegalovirus exposure and HLA in healthy donors. Measured with immunoSEQ multiplex PCR; TCRdb has only the in-frame clones, and not every one. The data hold some 140,000 clones, with roughly 90% observed a single time. Sequenced material: PBMCs. These TCRs come from a man younger than 30 in good health and CMV-seropositive. Both conserved end residues are trimmed from each CDR3. The order of the fields is V gene, CDR3 protein.

V: TRBV30; CDR3: AWRLVGSTDTQY
V: TRBV19; CDR3: ASSMGGATIQY
V: TRBV5-4; CDR3: ASSLGSTSTGEDGYT
V: TRBV4-1; CDR3: ASNPTGDNYGYT
V: TRBV9; CDR3: ASSAAGTYGYT
V: TRBV9; CDR3: ASSIRGDTEAF
V: TRBV15; CDR3: ATSEGDRVDQPQH
V: TRBV6-9; CDR3: ASSDGTLLRGYT
V: TRBV30; CDR3: ARRLAGIISSYNEQF
V: TRBV5-4; CDR3: ASSLGQAGELF
V: TRBV10-2; CDR3: ASQARDTQY
V: TRBV11-2; CDR3: ASSLMDRGAGYT
V: TRBV5-6; CDR3: ASSWWTGDNTGELF
V: TRBV2; CDR3: ASLGALREQY
V: TRBV10-2; CDR3: ASRWTSLSTDTQY
V: TRBV7-8; CDR3: ASSAREGKRGEQY
V: TRBV6-1; CDR3: ASSVSSGGADEQY
V: TRBV2; CDR3: ASTTQASSYNSPLH
V: TRBV2; CDR3: ASNVAGAQETQY
V: TRBV5-1; CDR3: ASSSTGQRNTEAF
V: TRBV29-1; CDR3: SVWTSETQY
V: TRBV6-5; CDR3: ASSTSGQGLYGYT
V: TRBV9; CDR3: ASSVGGVYGYT
V: TRBV5-1; CDR3: ASSLYAGMDNEQF
V: TRBV19; CDR3: ASSNGGYSYEQY
V: TRBV6-5; CDR3: ASSYSAGQSREQY
V: TRBV30; CDR3: AWRGQGVTYEQY
V: TRBV6-1; CDR3: ASSAIEQY
V: TRBV19; CDR3: ASTPRGQVNWNTGELF
V: TRBV11-2; CDR3: ASRSQKISGNTIY
V: TRBV7-2; CDR3: ASSLGRGQLYEQY
V: TRBV6-1; CDR3: ASSETSQAPGGLF
V: TRBV7-3; CDR3: ASSLIGDRATEQF
V: TRBV19; CDR3: ASRRTGFYEQY
V: TRBV27; CDR3: ASSPRTQRGHEQY
V: TRBV18; CDR3: ASSPRGNTEAF
V: TRBV5-6; CDR3: ASSLWDRVYNEQF
V: TRBV5-1; CDR3: ASSSGQGSY
V: TRBV7-8; CDR3: ASGAQGYGNQPQH
V: TRBV7-8; CDR3: ASSSDRVNNQPQH
V: TRBV2; CDR3: ASSESRESRELF
V: TRBV19; CDR3: ASSRGSYYEQY
V: TRBV6-1; CDR3: ASSATPPRGTSSQETQY
V: TRBV11-1; CDR3: ASSSWTGDQETQY
V: TRBV18; CDR3: ASSPPAGNYEQY
V: TRBV7-6; CDR3: ASSLGAAGGTYEQY
V: TRBV5-1; CDR3: ASSFDTSGAVY
V: TRBV5-8; CDR3: ASSLAPGSQETQY
V: TRBV7-3; CDR3: ASSSAPGGLEQY
V: TRBV19; CDR3: ASTGGGQGTGGTNQPQH
V: TRBV19; CDR3: ASSRGLAGGLPGETQY
V: TRBV11-2; CDR3: ASSLVRQGPYNEQF